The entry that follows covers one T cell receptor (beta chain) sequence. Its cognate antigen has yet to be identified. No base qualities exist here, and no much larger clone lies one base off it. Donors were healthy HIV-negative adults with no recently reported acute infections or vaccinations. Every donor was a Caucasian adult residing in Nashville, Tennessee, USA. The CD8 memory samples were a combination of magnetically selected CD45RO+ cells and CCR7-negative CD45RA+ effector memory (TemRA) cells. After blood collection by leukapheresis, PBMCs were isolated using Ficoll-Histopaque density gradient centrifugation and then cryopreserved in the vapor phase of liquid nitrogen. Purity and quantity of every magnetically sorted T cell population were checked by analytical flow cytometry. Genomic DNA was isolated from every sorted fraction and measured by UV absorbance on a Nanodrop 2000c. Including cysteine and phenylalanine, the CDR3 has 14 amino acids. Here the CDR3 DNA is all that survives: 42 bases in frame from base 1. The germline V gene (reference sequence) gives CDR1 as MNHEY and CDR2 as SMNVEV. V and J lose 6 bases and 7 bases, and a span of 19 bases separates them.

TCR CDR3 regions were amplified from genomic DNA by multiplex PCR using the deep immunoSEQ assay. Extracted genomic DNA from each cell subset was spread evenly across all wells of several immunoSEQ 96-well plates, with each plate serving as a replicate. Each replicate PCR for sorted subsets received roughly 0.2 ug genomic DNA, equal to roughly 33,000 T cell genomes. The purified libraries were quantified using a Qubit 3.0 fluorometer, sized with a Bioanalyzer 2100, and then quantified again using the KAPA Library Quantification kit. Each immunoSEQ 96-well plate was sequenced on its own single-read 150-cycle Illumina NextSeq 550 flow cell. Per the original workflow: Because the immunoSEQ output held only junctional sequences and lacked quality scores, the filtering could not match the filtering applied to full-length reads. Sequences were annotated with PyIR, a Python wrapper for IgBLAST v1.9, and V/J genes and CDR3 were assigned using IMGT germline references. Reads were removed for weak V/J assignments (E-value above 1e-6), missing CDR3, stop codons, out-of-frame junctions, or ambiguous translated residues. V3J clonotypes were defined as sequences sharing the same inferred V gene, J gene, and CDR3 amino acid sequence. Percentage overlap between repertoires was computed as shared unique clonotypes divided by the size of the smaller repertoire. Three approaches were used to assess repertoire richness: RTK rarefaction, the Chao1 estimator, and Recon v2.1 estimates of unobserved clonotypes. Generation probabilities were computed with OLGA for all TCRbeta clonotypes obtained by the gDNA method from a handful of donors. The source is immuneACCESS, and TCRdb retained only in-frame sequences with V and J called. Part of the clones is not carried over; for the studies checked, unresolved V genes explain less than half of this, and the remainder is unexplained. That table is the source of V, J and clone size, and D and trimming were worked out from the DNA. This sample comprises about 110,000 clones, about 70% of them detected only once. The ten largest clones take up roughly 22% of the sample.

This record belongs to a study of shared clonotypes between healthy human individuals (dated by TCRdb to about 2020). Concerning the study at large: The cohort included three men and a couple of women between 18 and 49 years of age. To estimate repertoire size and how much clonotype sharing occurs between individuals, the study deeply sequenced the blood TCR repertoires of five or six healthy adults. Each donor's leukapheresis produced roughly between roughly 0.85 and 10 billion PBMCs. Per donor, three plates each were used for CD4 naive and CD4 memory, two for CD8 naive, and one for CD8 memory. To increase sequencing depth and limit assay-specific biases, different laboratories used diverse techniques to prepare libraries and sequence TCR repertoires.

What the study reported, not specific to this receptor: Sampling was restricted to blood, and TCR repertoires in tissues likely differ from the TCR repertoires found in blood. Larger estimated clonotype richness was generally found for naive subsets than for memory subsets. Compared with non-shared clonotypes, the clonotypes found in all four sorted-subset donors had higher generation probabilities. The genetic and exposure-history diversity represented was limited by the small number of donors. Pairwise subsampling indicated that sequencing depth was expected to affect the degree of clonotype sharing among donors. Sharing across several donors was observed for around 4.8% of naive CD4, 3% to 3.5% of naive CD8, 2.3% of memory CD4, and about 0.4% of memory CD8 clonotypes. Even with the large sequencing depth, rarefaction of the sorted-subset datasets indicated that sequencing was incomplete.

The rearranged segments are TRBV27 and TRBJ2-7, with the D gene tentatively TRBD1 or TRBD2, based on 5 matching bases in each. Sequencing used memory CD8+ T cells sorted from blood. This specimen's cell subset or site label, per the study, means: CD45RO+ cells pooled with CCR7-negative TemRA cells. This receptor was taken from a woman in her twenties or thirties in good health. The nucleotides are TGTGCCAGCAGATCCGGGACGGACTTAGGGGAGCAGTACTTC. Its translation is CASRSGTDLGEQYF.